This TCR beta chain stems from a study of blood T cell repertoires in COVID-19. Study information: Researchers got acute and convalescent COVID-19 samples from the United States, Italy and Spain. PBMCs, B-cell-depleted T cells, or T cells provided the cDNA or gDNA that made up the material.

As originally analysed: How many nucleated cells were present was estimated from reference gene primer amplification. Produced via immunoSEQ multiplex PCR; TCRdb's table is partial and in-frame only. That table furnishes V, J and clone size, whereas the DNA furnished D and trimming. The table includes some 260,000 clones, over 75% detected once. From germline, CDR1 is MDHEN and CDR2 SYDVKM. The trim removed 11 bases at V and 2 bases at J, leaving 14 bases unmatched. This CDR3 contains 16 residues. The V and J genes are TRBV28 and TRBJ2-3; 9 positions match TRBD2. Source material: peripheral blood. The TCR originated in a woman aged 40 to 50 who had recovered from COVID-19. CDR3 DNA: TGTGCCTCATCGGGGGCTAGCGGGGTGAACACAGATACGCAGTATTTT. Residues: CASSGASGVNTDTQYF.